This T cell receptor (beta chain) was sequenced for a study of T cells in Graves' hyperthyroidism and ophthalmopathy. Study-wide context: Before treatment of any kind, peripheral blood was taken at initial diagnosis.

Overall study results and limits: Most thyroid clonotypes expanded above 0.001 appeared in blood too. For ophthalmopathy, model prediction preceded onset by a median about 6.4 months.

This clonotype was detected ten times or more. Its antigen is as yet unknown. Germline values: CDR1 SGDLS, CDR2 YYNGEE. The ends lost 6 bases at V and 7 bases at J; junction bases unmatched: 9. This CDR3 has 15 amino acids. TCR beta CDR3 regions were amplified from RNA. The TCR CDR3 first-round RT-PCR relied on the HTBI primer set. TCRdb reanalysed the multiplex PCR reads using MiXCR and keeps one entry per CDR3 protein. The repertoire includes a few hundred thousand distinct CDR3 sequences, around 13% of them detected once, and almost 6% sits in the top ten. With a duration under 2 months, the hyperthyroidism was newly diagnosed in patients aged 18 to 65.

J is TRBJ2-1 and V is TRBV9; 11 nucleotides match TRBD2. The clonotype comes from a woman aged 25 to 45 with Graves' hyperthyroidism that later progressed to Graves' ophthalmopathy. Material for sequencing was blood. The CDR3 DNA reads as TGTGCCAGCATCATCCTAGCGGGAGGTAGGAATGAGCAGTTCTTC. It is translated as CASIILAGGRNEQFF.